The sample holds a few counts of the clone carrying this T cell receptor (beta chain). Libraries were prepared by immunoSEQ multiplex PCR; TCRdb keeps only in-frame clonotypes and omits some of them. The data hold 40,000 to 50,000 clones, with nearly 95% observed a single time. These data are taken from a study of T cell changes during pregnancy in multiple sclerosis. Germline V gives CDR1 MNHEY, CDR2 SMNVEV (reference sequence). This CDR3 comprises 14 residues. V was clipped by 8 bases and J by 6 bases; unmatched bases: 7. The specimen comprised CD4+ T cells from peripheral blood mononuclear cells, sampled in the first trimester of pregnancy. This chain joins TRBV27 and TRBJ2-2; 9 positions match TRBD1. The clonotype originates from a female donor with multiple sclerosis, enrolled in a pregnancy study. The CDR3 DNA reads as TGTGCCAGCCGGACAGGGGCCGGGCCCGGGGAGCTGTTTTTT. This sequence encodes CASRTGAGPGELFF.